This T cell receptor (beta chain) derives from a study of cytomegalovirus exposure and HLA in healthy donors. As regards this clone: The antigen is undetermined.

This CDR3 has 16 amino acids. Trimming pared 3 bases from V and 3 bases from J, leaving 15 bases between. Germline lookup yields CDR1 MNHNS and CDR2 SASEGT. Overall study results and limits: The study listed roughly 160 cytomegalovirus-associated TCR beta chains.

Clones were read by immunoSEQ multiplex PCR, and TCRdb kept only the in-frame ones, dropping some. The sample lists hundreds of thousands of clones; 70% to 90% were seen once. This sequence joins TRBV6-1 and TRBJ1-5; D is uncertain. Sequenced sample: PBMCs. The receptor was isolated from a woman under 30 in good health and CMV-seronegative. The CDR3 DNA reads as TGTGCCAGCAGTGAGCCGGTCGGGCAGCCCAATCAGCCCCAGCATTTT. This sequence encodes CASSEPVGQPNQPQHF.